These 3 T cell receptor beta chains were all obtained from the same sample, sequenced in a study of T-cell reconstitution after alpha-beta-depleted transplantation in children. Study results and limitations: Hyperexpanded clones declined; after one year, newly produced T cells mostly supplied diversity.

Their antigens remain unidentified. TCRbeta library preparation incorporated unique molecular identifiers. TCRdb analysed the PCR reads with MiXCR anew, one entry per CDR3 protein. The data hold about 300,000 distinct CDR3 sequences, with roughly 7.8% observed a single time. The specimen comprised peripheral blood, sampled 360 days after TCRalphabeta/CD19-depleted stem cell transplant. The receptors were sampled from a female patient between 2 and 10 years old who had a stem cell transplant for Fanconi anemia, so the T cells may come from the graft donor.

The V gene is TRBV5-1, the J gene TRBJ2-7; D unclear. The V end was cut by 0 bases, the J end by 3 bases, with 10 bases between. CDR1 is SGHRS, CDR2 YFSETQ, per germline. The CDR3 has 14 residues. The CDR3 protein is CASSLGVDFYEQYF. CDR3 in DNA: TGCGCCAGCAGCTTGGGAGTTGACTTCTACGAGCAGTACTTC. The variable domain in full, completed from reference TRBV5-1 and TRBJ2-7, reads KAGVTQTPRYLIKTRGQQVTLSCSPISGHRSVSWYQQTPGQGLQFLFEYFSETQRNKGNFPGRFSGRQFSNSRSEMNVSTLELGDSALYLCASSLGVDFYEQYFGPGTRLTVT.

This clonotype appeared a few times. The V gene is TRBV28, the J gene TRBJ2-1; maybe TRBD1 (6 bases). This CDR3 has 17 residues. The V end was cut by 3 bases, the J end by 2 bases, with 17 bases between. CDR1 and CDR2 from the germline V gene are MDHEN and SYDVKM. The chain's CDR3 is CASSFPDSFSTYNEQFF. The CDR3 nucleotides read TGTGCCAGCAGTTTTCCGGACAGCTTTTCTACCTACAATGAGCAGTTCTTC.

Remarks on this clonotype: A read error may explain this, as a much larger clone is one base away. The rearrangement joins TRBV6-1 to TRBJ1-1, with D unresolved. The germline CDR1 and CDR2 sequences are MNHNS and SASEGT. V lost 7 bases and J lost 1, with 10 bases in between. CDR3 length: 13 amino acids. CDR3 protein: CASIRPQNTEAFF. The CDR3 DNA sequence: TGTGCCAGCATCCGACCGCAGAACACTGAAGCTTTCTTT.